This entry features one T cell receptor beta chain sequence. V was clipped by 3 bases and J by 3 bases, with 15 bases between them. This CDR3 has 16 amino acids. From germline, CDR1 is LNHNV and CDR2 YYDKDF (reference sequence). This sample was included in a study of CD8 T cells in Susac syndrome. Each multiple sclerosis control was a treatment-naive patient with relapsing-remitting disease that was either stable or active. When the RNA was reverse transcribed, random hexamers were used with an input of roughly 0.5 to 1 ug. Multiplex PCR with immunoSEQ amplified the TCR beta CDR3 across 54 Vbeta and 13 Jbeta. MiXCR, applied by TCRdb to the immunoSEQ multiplex PCR reads, yields one record per CDR3 protein. Of about 430,000 distinct CDR3 sequences listed, approximately 85% were seen once; the top ten hold 0.09% to 0.15%.

The V call is TRBV15, the J call TRBJ2-1; weak D call: TRBD2 (6 bases). This TCR came from a human donor with multiple sclerosis. The specimen was CD8+ T cells from PBMCs. The DNA for the CDR3 is TGTGCCACCAGCAGGACGGAGGGCCGCCTCTACAATGAGCAGTTCTTC. Encoded protein: CATSRTEGRLYNEQFF.